These T cell receptor beta chains were read from a single sample in a study of CXCR3-negative and CXCR3-positive naive CD8 T cells. TCRdb reprocessed the 5' RACE reads; each CDR3 protein has one entry and no DNA is given. The specimen's table records about 120,000 distinct CDR3 sequences. The source material was naive CXCR3+ CD8+ T cells from blood. These receptors originate from a human donor in good health. Some clones in this sample may be carry-over from other donors' samples. The CDR3 runs from the conserved cysteine through the conserved F or W.

TRBV12-3/TRBV12-4	TRBJ2-7	CASSTPGQGAYEQYF
TRBV7-3	TRBJ1-2	CASSLEGQGNYGYTF
TRBV7-9	TRBJ2-1	CASSSSGGANEQFF
TRBV28	TRBJ2-5	CASSPDRPRSEETQYF
TRBV7-8	TRBJ2-3	CASSGQGPRGTQYF
TRBV12-3/TRBV12-4	TRBJ2-1	CASRPQSGRGLNNEQFF
TRBV5-1	TRBJ2-7	CASSLDRGGYEQYF
TRBV21-1	TRBJ2-2	CASSPVGGGRNTGELFF
TRBV15	TRBJ1-5	CATSTTGNSNQPQHF
TRBV7-8	TRBJ1-2	CASSLAQFDGYTF
TRBV5-5	TRBJ2-7	CASEDRISREQYF
TRBV7-3	TRBJ2-7	CASSLSGTLGHEQYF
TRBV7-9	TRBJ2-5	CASSYLDGNQETQYF
TRBV7-9	TRBJ2-3	CASSLPDTQYF
TRBV7-6	TRBJ1-3	CASGEGLISGNTIYF
TRBV9	TRBJ2-5	CASSVRGGTQYF
TRBV2	TRBJ2-7	CASVAATSYEQYF